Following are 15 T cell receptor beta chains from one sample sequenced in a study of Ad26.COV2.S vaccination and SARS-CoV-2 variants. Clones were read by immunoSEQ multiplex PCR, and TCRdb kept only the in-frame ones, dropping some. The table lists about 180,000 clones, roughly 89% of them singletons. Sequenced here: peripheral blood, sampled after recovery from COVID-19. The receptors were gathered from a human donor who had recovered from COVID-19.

CDR3 sequence: CSVLTGTVGSNQPQHF. The CDR3 nucleotides read TGCAGCGTATTAACCGGGACAGTGGGAAGCAATCAGCCCCAGCATTTT. This rearrangement joins TRBV29-1 to TRBJ1-5; 7 bases line up with TRBD1. Germline lookup yields CDR1 SQVTM and CDR2 ANQGSEA. CDR3 size: 16 residues. Losses at the gene ends were 6 bases for V and 1 base for J; bases not matched to a gene: 12.

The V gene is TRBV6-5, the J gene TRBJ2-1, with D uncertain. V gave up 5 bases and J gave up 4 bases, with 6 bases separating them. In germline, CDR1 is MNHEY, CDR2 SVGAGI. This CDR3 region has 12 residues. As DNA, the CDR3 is TGTGCCAGCAGTCCCGTATACAATGAGCAGTTCTTC. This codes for CASSPVYNEQFF.

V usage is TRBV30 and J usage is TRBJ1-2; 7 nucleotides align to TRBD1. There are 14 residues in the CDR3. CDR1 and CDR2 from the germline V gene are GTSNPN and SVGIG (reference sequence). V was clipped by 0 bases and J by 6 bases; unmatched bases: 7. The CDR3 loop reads CAWSVIDRVDGYTF. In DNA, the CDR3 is TGTGCCTGGAGTGTTATTGACAGGGTAGATGGCTACACCTTC.

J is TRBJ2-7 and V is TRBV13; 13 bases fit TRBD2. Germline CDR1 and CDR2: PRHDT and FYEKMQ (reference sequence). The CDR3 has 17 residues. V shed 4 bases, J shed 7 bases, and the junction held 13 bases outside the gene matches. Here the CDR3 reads CASSSTSGGSPRNEQYF. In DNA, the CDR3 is TGTGCCAGCAGCTCGACTAGCGGGGGGAGCCCAAGAAATGAGCAGTACTTC.

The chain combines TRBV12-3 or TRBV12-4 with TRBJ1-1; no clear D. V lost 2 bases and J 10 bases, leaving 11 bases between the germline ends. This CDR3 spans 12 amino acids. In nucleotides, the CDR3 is TGTGCCAGCAGTTTAAGGTCACAAGGAGCTTTCTTT. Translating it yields CASSLRSQGAFF.

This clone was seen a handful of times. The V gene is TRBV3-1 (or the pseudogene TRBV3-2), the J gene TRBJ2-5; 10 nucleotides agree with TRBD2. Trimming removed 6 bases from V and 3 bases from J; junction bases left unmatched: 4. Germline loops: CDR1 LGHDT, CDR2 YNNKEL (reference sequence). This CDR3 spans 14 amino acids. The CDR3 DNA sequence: TGTGCCAGCAGTCAACTAGCGGGAAAAGAGACCCAGTACTTC. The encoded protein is CASSQLAGKETQYF.

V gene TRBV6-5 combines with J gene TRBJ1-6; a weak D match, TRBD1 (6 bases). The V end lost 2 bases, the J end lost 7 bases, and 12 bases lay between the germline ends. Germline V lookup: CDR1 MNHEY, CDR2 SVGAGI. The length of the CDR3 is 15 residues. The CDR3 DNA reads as TGTGCCAGCAGTTACGGAACAGGGAAGAATTCACCCCTCCACTTT. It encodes CASSYGTGKNSPLHF.

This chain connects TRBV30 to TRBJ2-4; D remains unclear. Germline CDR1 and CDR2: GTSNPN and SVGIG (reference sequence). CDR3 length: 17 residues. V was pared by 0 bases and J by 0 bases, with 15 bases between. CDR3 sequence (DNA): TGTGCCTGGAGTGTACGTCAACCAAGTCTAGCCAAAAACATTCAGTACTTC. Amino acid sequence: CAWSVRQPSLAKNIQYF. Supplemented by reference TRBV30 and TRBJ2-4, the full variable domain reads SQTIHQWPATLVQPVGSPLSLECTVEGTSNPNLYWYRQAAGRGLQLLFYSVGIGQISSEVPQNLSASRPQDRQFILSSKKLLLSDSGFYLCAWSVRQPSLAKNIQYFGAGTRLSVL.

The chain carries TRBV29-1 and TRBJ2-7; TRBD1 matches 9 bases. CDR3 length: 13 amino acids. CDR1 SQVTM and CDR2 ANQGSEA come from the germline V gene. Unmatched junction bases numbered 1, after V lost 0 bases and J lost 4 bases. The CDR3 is CSVEEDRGYEQYF. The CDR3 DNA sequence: TGCAGCGTTGAAGAGGACAGGGGTTACGAGCAGTACTTC.

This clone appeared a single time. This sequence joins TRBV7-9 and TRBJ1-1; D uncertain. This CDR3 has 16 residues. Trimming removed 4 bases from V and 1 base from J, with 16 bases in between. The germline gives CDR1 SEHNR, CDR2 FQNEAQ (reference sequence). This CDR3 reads CASSSSYGTANTEAFF. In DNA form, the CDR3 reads TGTGCCAGCAGCTCAAGTTACGGCACCGCGAACACTGAAGCTTTCTTT.

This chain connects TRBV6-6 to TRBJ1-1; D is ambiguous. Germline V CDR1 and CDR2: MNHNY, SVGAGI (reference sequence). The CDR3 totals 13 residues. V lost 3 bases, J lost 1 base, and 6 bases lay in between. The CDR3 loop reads CASSYLGNTEAFF. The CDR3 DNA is TGTGCCAGCAGTTATCTAGGGAACACTGAAGCTTTCTTT.

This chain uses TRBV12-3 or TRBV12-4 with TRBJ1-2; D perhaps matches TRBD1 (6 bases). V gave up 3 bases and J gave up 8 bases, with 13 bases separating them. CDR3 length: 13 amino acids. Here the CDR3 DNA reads TGTGCCAGCAGTTTCGCCAGGGGAAACGGCTACACCTTC. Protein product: CASSFARGNGYTF.

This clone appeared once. CDR3 DNA: TGTGCCAGCAGCCAAGCGACAGGCGGACTCAGCTCCTACGAGCAGTACTTC. Its translation: CASSQATGGLSSYEQYF. J is TRBJ2-7 and V is TRBV3-1 (or the pseudogene TRBV3-2); tentatively, D is TRBD1 (6 bases). CDR1 is LGHDT, CDR2 YNNKEL, per germline (reference sequence). Trimming removed 1 base from V and 0 bases from J, with 16 bases in between. The CDR3 sequence is 17 residues long.

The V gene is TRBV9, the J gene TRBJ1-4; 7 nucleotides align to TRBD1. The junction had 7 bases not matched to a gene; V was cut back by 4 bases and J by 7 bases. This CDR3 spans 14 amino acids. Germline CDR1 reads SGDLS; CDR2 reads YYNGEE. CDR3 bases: TGTGCCAGCAGCACCGACAGGGTCGGTGAAAAACTGTTTTTT. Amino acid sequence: CASSTDRVGEKLFF. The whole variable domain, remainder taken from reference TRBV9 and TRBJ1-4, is DSGVTQTPKHLITATGQRVTLRCSPRSGDLSVYWYQQSLDQGLQFLIQYYNGEERAKGNILERFSAQQFPDLHSELNLSSLELGDSALYFCASSTDRVGEKLFFGSGTQLSVL.

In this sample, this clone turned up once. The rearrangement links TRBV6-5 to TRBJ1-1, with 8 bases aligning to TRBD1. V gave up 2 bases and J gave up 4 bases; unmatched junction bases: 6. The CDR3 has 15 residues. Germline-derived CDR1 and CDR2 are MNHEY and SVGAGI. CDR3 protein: CASSYAGTGLTEAFF. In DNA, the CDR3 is TGTGCCAGCAGTTACGCAGGGACAGGACTCACTGAAGCTTTCTTT.